This T cell receptor (beta chain) derives from a study of cytotoxic CD8 clonotypes in ibrutinib-treated CLL. Study-wide findings and caveats: Against age-matched healthy donors, baseline clonality ran higher and tracked circulating CD8+ T-cell counts.

J gave up 4 bases and V 1 base, and 0 bases lay outside the gene matches. This CDR3 has 13 amino acids. Germline loops: CDR1 SGHAT, CDR2 FQNNGV. Sequenced by immunoSEQ multiplex PCR; TCRdb stores in-frame clones only, minus some. This sample has some 130,000 clones, with around four fifths found just once. This clone was recorded a few times. The antigen is unknown. The TCR originated in a human donor with chronic lymphocytic leukemia. This chain links TRBV11-2 with TRBJ1-2; 7 bases fit TRBD1. The sequencing here drew on PBMCs, taken after 24 months of ibrutinib treatment. CDR3 nucleotide sequence: TGTGCCAGCAGCTTAGGGACAGGCTATGGCTACACCTTC. It encodes CASSLGTGYGYTF.